The clone carrying this T cell receptor beta chain was counted ten times or more. The sorted Tregs were CD4+CD25+CD127-/low cells. Trimming cost V 1 base and J 3 bases, with 5 bases left between them. The CDR3 is 13 residues long. The germline V gene encodes CDR1 SGHTA and CDR2 FQGNSA. Constant-region reverse primers amplified full-length variable regions, followed by semi-nested Nested Universal Primer A PCR. TCRdb fed the 5' RACE reads into MiXCR, producing one record per CDR3 protein. The table shows around 50,000 distinct CDR3 sequences, with approximately 26% occurring only once. This sequence was found in a female donor with breast cancer. The sample was tumor-infiltrating Tregs sorted from the breast tumor. The rearrangement links TRBV7-2 to TRBJ2-3; D remains unclear. The DNA for the CDR3 is TGTGCCAGCAGCTTAGGTGGTACAGATACGCAGTATTTT. It translates to CASSLGGTDTQYF.